Shown below are 18 T cell receptor beta chains from a single sample sequenced in a study of shared clonotypes between healthy human individuals. The table came from immunoSEQ multiplex PCR; TCRdb's copy has only in-frame clones and leaves some out. The table lists more than 600,000 clones, just over 90% of them singletons. It was CD45RO-negative cells, positively selected for CCR7, that made up naive CD8 cells, with terminally differentiated effector memory CD45RA+ cells excluded. The specimen was naive CD8+ T cells sorted from blood. The receptors stem from a man in his thirties or forties in good health.

This clone was seen only a few times. The rearrangement joins TRBV10-2 to TRBJ2-7; D not resolved. V was cut by 3 bases and J by 3 bases, with 3 bases left in between. The CDR3 extends over 11 amino acids. The germline V gene has CDR1 WSHSY and CDR2 SAAADI. The CDR3 is CASSEIYEQYF. The CDR3 region has the DNA TGCGCCAGCAGTGAAATCTACGAGCAGTACTTC.

This chain connects TRBV27 to TRBJ1-5; D is possibly TRBD1 (6 bases). The ends were cut back, 4 bases at V and 5 bases at J, with 18 bases in the middle. The CDR3 is 16 residues long. Germline CDR1 MNHEY, CDR2 SMNVEV (reference sequence). The CDR3 DNA reads TGTGCCAGCAGTTCGACCAAAGACAGGTCAGATCAGCCCCAGCATTTT. This translates into CASSSTKDRSDQPQHF.

The chain combines TRBV6-6 with TRBJ2-1; a possible D gene is TRBD1 (6 bases). The CDR3 length is 13 residues. Germline CDR1 and CDR2: MNHNY and SVGAGI (reference sequence). V shed 10 bases and J shed 7 bases, with 17 bases lying between them. CDR3 protein: CAIGHRAENEQFF. Written as DNA, the CDR3 is TGTGCCATCGGGCACAGGGCGGAAAATGAGCAGTTCTTC.

This CDR3 is CASRTSGISTDTQYF. In nucleotides, the CDR3 is TGTGCCAGCAGGACTAGCGGTATCAGCACAGATACGCAGTATTTT. The V call is TRBV14, the J call TRBJ2-3; 9 bases map to TRBD2. The CDR3 totals 15 residues. Germline V lookup: CDR1 SGHDN, CDR2 FVKESK. V was clipped by 6 bases and J by 0 bases; unmatched bases: 4.

This chain joins TRBV10-3 and TRBJ1-4; no firm D call. Looked up from germline, CDR1 is ENHRY and CDR2 is SYGVKD. This CDR3 spans 14 amino acids. Trimming took off 0 bases at V and 5 bases at J, with 7 bases between the two ends. CDR3 DNA: TGTGCCATCAGTGAGTCGATCAGCAATGAAAAACTGTTTTTT. Translation: CAISESISNEKLFF.

CDR3 bases: TGCGCCAGCAGTGATGGCGATCAGCCCCAGCATTTT. Its protein is CASSDGDQPQHF. V gene TRBV10-2 combines with J gene TRBJ1-5; D gene uncertain. CDR1 WSHSY and CDR2 SAAADI come from the germline V gene. This CDR3 is built from 12 residues. Trimming cost V 3 bases and J 5 bases, with 5 bases left between them.

V and J are TRBV19 and TRBJ2-7; 7 positions match TRBD1. The CDR3 spans 15 residues. Germline V gene lookup returns CDR1 LNHDA and CDR2 SQIVND (reference sequence). The J segment lost 5 bases and the V segment lost 5 bases, leaving 12 bases of the junction unmatched. As DNA, the CDR3 is TGTGCCAGTAGTCCACCCGACAGGGCTCTCCACGAGCAGTACTTC. It codes for CASSPPDRALHEQYF.

V and J are TRBV9 and TRBJ2-7, with 9 bases matching TRBD2. The V gene end was trimmed by 0 bases and the J gene end by 3 bases; junction bases not matched to a gene: 1. Germline-derived CDR1 and CDR2 are SGDLS and YYNGEE. The CDR3 is 14 amino acids. CDR3 coding DNA: TGTGCCAGCAGCGTAGCTAGCGGGGTCTACGAGCAGTACTTC. Its translation is CASSVASGVYEQYF.

This chain uses TRBV15 with TRBJ2-5; D unclear. The CDR3 covers 16 residues. Germline-derived CDR1 and CDR2 are LNHNV and YYDKDF (reference sequence). V lost 0 bases and J lost 2, with 13 bases in between. The CDR3 coding sequence is TGTGCCACCAGCAGAGATATTGGTTCGCTACAAGAGACCCAGTACTTC. Its protein product is CATSRDIGSLQETQYF.

The rearrangement joins TRBV7-9 to TRBJ2-1, with 10 bases aligning to TRBD2. CDR1 is SEHNR and CDR2 is FQNEAQ in the germline V gene (reference sequence). The J segment lost 3 bases and the V segment lost 4 bases, leaving 12 bases of the junction unmatched. The CDR3 is 18 residues long. The CDR3 nucleotides are TGTGCCAGCAGCTCCGAGACCAGGACTAGCGGAAGCTACAATGAGCAGTTCTTC. This codes for CASSSETRTSGSYNEQFF.

A few counts support this clone. The chain carries TRBV25-1 and TRBJ2-7; D gene unclear. The germline V gene encodes CDR1 MGHDK and CDR2 SYGVNS. The germline V and J ends were trimmed by 0 bases and 3 bases, with 15 bases remaining between them. The CDR3 extends over 16 amino acids. CDR3 loop: CASSEYAQAPSYEQYF. CDR3 DNA: TGTGCCAGCAGTGAATACGCCCAGGCCCCGAGCTACGAGCAGTACTTC.

The V and J genes are TRBV15 and TRBJ1-1, with D perhaps matching TRBD1 (5 bases). Germline assignment: CDR1 LNHNV and CDR2 YYDKDF (reference sequence). Between the trimmed V and J ends, which lost 0 bases and 4 bases, there was a span of 6 bases. This CDR3 is built from 13 residues. The CDR3 DNA is TGTGCCACCAGCAGAGATCAGGGCACTGAAGCTTTCTTT. Its protein product is CATSRDQGTEAFF. The variable domain in full, completed from reference TRBV15 and TRBJ1-1, reads DAMVIQNPRYQVTQFGKPVTLSCSQTLNHNVMYWYQQKSSQAPKLLFHYYDKDFNNEADTPDNFQSRRPNTSFCFLDIRSPGLGDTAMYLCATSRDQGTEAFFGQGTRLTVV.

The genes are TRBV4-1 and TRBJ2-7; no firm D call. Trimming removed 1 base from V and 4 bases from J, with 14 bases in between. CDR1 and CDR2 from the germline V gene are MGHRA and YSYEKL. This CDR3 spans 15 amino acids. CDR3 region: CASSQVVTSRYEQYF. The CDR3 bases are TGCGCCAGCAGCCAAGTAGTAACATCGAGGTACGAGCAGTACTTC.

V is TRBV9 and J is TRBJ2-1; D is tentatively TRBD1 or TRBD2 (5 bases each). Germline assignment: CDR1 SGDLS and CDR2 YYNGEE. The ends were cut back, 0 bases at V and 5 bases at J, with 15 bases in the middle. This CDR3 has 16 residues. In DNA form, the CDR3 reads TGTGCCAGCAGCGTAGGGGACCGGGATTACAACAATGAGCAGTTCTTC. This gives the protein CASSVGDRDYNNEQFF.

The chain links TRBV6-6 to TRBJ2-7; no definite D call. The CDR3 has 11 amino acids. From germline, CDR1 is MNHNY and CDR2 SVGAGI (reference sequence). Trimming stripped 5 bases from V and 7 bases from J, with 9 bases between. CDR3 sequence: CASSQSSEQYF. Written as DNA, the CDR3 is TGTGCCAGCAGTCAATCGTCTGAGCAGTACTTC.

CDR3 sequence (DNA): TGCGCCAGCAGTGAGGGCAGGGTTGAAAAACTGTTTTTT. It is translated as CASSEGRVEKLFF. The rearrangement links TRBV10-2 to TRBJ1-4, with D perhaps matching TRBD1 (5 bases). V was shortened by 2 bases and J by 7 bases, with 8 bases between the two germline ends. This CDR3 region has 13 residues. CDR1 and CDR2 from the germline V gene are WSHSY and SAAADI.

V gene TRBV19 combines with J gene TRBJ1-5, with 10 bases fitting TRBD1. The CDR3 totals 15 residues. CDR1 is LNHDA, CDR2 SQIVND, per germline (reference sequence). With V trimmed by 11 bases and J by 5 bases, 12 bases remained unmatched. CDR3 loop: CALYSGTGVYQPQHF. Here the CDR3 DNA reads TGTGCCTTATACTCCGGGACAGGGGTTTATCAGCCCCAGCATTTT. The full variable domain, completed using reference TRBV19 and TRBJ1-5, is DGGITQSPKYLFRKEGQNVTLSCEQNLNHDAMYWYRQDPGQGLRLIYYSQIVNDFQKGDIAEGYSVSREKKESFPLTVTSAQKNPTAFYLCALYSGTGVYQPQHFGDGTRLSIL.

The genes are TRBV7-9 and TRBJ2-7, with a tentative D call TRBD1 (5 bases). With 3 bases removed from V and 1 base from J, the gap between germline ends came to 13 bases. This CDR3 has 15 residues. CDR1 and CDR2 (germline): SEHNR, FQNEAQ (reference sequence). CDR3 loop: CASSFDSSGSYEQYF. The CDR3 DNA reads TGTGCCAGCAGCTTTGACAGCTCAGGGTCCTACGAGCAGTACTTC.